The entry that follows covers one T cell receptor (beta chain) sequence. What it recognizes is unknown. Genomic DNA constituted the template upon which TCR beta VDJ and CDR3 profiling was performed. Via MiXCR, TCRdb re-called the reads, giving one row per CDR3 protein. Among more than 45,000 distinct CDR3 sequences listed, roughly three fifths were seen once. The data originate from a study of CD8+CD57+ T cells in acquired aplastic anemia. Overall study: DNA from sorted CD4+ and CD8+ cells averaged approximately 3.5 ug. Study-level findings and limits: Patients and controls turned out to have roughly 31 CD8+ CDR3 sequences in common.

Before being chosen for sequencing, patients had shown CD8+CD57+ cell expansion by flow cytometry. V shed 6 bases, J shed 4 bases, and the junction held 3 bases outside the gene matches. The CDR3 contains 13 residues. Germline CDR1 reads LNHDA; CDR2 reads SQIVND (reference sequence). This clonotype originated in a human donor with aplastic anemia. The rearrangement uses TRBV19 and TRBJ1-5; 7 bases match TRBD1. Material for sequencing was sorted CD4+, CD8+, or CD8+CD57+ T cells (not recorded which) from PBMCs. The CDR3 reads CASSGTVNQPQHF. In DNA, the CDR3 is TGTGCCAGTAGCGGGACAGTGAATCAGCCCCAGCATTTT.